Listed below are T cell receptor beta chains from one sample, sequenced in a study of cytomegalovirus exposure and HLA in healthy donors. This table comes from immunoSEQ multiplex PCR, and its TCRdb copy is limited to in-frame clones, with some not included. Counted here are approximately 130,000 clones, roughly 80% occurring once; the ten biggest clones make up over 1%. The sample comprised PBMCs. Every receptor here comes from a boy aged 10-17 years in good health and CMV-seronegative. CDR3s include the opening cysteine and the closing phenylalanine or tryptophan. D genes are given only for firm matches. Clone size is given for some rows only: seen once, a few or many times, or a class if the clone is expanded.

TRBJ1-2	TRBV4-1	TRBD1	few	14	CASSQDGQAYGYTF	TGCGCCAGCAGCCAAGATGGACAGGCCTATGGCTACACCTTC
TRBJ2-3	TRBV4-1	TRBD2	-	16	CASSQGSGLGVDTQYF	TGCGCCAGCAGCCAAGGGTCGGGACTAGGGGTAGATACGCAGTATTTT
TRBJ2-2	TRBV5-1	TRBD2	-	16	CASSSRGSGTYGELFF	TGCGCCAGCAGCTCCAGGGGTAGCGGGACATACGGGGAGCTGTTTTTT
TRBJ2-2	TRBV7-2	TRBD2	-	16	CASRWTSGRGTGELFF	TGTGCCAGCAGATGGACTAGCGGGAGGGGAACCGGGGAGCTGTTTTTT
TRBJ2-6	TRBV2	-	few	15	CASSEARAGANVLTF	TGTGCCAGCAGTGAAGCGAGGGCTGGGGCCAACGTCCTGACTTTC
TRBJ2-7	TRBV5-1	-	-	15	CASSSGGPLIYEQYF	TGCGCCAGCAGCTCCGGCGGCCCGTTGATCTACGAGCAGTACTTC
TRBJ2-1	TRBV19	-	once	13	CASTEEPYNEQFF	TGTGCCAGTACCGAGGAGCCCTACAATGAGCAGTTCTTC
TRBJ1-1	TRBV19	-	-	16	CASMGGASGFVFEAFF	TGTGCCAGTATGGGGGGGGCCTCGGGATTCGTTTTTGAAGCTTTCTTT
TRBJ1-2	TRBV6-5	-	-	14	CASSYSKGDYGYTF	TGTGCCAGCAGTTACTCTAAGGGGGACTATGGCTACACCTTC
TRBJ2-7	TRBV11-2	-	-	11	CASSFHREQYF	TGTGCCAGCAGCTTCCACAGGGAGCAGTACTTC
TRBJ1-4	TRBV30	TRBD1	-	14	CAWSATGGGEKLFF	TGTGCCTGGAGTGCGACAGGGGGTGGTGAAAAACTGTTTTTT
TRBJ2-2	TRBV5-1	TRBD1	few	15	CASSLQTGQTGELFF	TGCGCCAGCAGCCTACAGACAGGGCAAACCGGGGAGCTGTTTTTT
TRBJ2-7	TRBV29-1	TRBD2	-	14	CSVELAGTEAEQYF	TGCAGCGTTGAGCTAGCGGGGACCGAAGCCGAGCAGTACTTC
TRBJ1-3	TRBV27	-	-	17	CASSLSGFGIVAGGLHF	TGTGCCAGCAGTTTATCGGGTTTCGGCATCGTGGCGGGAGGGCTGCATTTT
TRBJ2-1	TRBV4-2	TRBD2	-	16	CASSQVSASGYNEQFF	TGTGCCAGCAGCCAAGTTTCGGCTAGCGGGTACAATGAGCAGTTCTTC
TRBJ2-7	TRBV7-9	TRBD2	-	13	CASSLLAGDEQYF	TGTGCCAGCAGCCTTCTAGCGGGAGACGAGCAGTACTTC
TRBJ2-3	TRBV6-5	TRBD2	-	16	CASSWTSGRYSDTQYF	TGTGCCAGCAGTTGGACTAGCGGGAGGTACTCAGATACGCAGTATTTT
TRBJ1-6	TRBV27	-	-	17	CASSAGGGRGHNSPLHF	TGTGCCAGCAGTGCCGGCGGCGGGAGAGGTCATAATTCACCCCTCCACTTT
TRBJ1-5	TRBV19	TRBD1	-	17	CASNGIKEGTGNQPQHF	TGTGCCAGTAACGGAATAAAAGAAGGGACAGGTAATCAGCCCCAGCATTTT
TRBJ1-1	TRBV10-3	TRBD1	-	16	CAISESEGRGRRFAFF	TGTGCCATCAGTGAGTCGGAGGGCAGGGGGCGACGGTTTGCTTTCTTT
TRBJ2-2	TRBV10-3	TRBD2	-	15	CANRTSGGNTGELFF	TGTGCCAACAGAACTAGCGGGGGGAACACCGGGGAGCTGTTTTTT
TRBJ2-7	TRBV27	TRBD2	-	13	CARKLGEPGLANF	TGTGCCAGGAAGTTGGGGGAACCGGGACTAGCAAACTTC
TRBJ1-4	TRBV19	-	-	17	CASSDDRKHATNEKLFF	TGTGCCAGTAGTGACGACAGAAAACACGCTACTAATGAAAAACTGTTTTTT
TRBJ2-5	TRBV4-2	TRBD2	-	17	CASSQGTSGRGGETQYF	TGTGCCAGCAGCCAAGGGACTAGCGGGAGAGGGGGAGAGACCCAGTACTTC
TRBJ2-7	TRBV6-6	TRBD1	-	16	CASSSPGQGASGEQYF	TGTGCCAGCAGTTCCCCAGGACAGGGCGCCTCAGGCGAGCAGTACTTC
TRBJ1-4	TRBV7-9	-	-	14	CASSLDLSNEKLFF	TGTGCCAGCAGCTTAGATCTTTCTAATGAAAAACTGTTTTTT
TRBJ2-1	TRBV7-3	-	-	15	CASSLMGGSYNEQFF	TGTGCCAGCAGCTTAATGGGGGGTTCCTACAATGAGCAGTTCTTC
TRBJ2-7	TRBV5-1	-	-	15	CASAKGRDGSYEQYF	TGCGCCAGCGCCAAGGGGCGGGACGGCTCCTACGAGCAGTACTTC
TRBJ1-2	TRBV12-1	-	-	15	CASSSRDRPPGGYTF	TGTGCCAGCAGCTCCCGGGACAGGCCCCCTGGTGGCTACACCTTC